The 31 T cell receptor beta chains listed next were all sequenced from one sample in a study of tumor and adjacent non-tumor tissue in lung cancer. Three rounds of nested PCR, following a modified ARM-PCR protocol, produced the TCRbeta library. TCRdb processed the multiplex PCR reads anew with MiXCR; each CDR3 protein has one entry. There are approximately 79,000 distinct CDR3 sequences in the sample; roughly two thirds occur only once, and roughly 15% lies in the top ten. No cell sorting was done before RNA was extracted from the tissue. Source material: lung tumor tissue. The receptors were sampled from an older man with non-small cell lung cancer.

A remark on this clonotype: The junction shows a germline mismatch at one end, possibly a read error. The chain is built from TRBV20-1 and TRBJ2-3, with D perhaps being TRBD1 or TRBD2 (5 bases each). Germline V CDR1 and CDR2: DFQATT, SNEGSKA (reference sequence). The length of the CDR3 is 14 residues. CDR3 sequence (DNA): TGCAGTGCTAGAGATGGGGGAACTAGGGATACGCAGTGTTTT. Translating gives CSARDGGTRDTQCF.

The chain recombines TRBV5-5 with TRBJ2-3; D unresolved. Deletions cut 8 bases from V and 0 bases from J, with 13 bases between. The germline gives CDR1 SGHKS, CDR2 YYEKEE (reference sequence). The CDR3 is made up of 14 amino acids. As DNA, the CDR3 is TGTGCCAGTAAAGGAGAGCAAAGCACAGATACGCAGTATTTT. It translates to CASKGEQSTDTQYF.

On this clonotype itself: Being one base from a much bigger clone, this may be a read error. The V and J genes are TRBV6-5 and TRBJ2-1, with 9 bases lining up with TRBD2. CDR3 size: 14 residues. The trim removed 7 bases at V and 12 bases at J, leaving 13 bases unmatched. Germline V gives CDR1 MNHEY, CDR2 SVGAGI. DNA for the CDR3: TGTGCCAGCAAGGGGGGACTAGCAATACGTGTGCAGTTCTTC. Its protein product is CASKGGLAIRVQFF.

On this clonotype itself: Because the CDR3 is missing its conserved closing phenylalanine or tryptophan, this is likely a read error. The chain uses TRBV6-1 and TRBJ2-3; no definite D call. The CDR3 contains 14 residues. Germline values: CDR1 MNHNS, CDR2 SASEGT. The CDR3 loop reads CVSSEWTSTDTQYY. The CDR3 DNA follows: TGTGTCAGCAGTGAATGGACCAGCACAGATACGCAGTATTAT.

This chain connects TRBV7-3 to TRBJ2-1; 8 bases agree with TRBD2. The CDR3 is 16 residues long. CDR1 and CDR2 from the germline V gene are SGHTA and FQGTGA. Germline trimming cut 8 bases from V and 2 bases from J; bases unmatched to any gene: 11. DNA for the CDR3: TGTGCCAGCTGCCTCCGAGGTAGCGGGACCTACAATGAGCAGTTCTTC. Encoded protein: CASCLRGSGTYNEQFF.

Concerning this clonotype itself: A much bigger clone sits one base away, suggesting this may be a read error. The chain couples TRBV28 to TRBJ2-7; TRBD2 matches 7 bases. The V and J ends lost 4 bases and 6 bases, in that order; junction bases with no gene match: 12. The germline gives CDR1 MDHEN, CDR2 SYDVKM. The CDR3 is 15 amino acids. The CDR3 reads CASSSTSVRAVEQYF. The CDR3 coding sequence is TGTGCCAGCAGTTCCACTAGCGTGAGGGCCGTCGAGCAGTACTTC.

This clonotype came up many times. The chain recombines TRBV6-1 with TRBJ2-5; 8 bases align to TRBD2. CDR3 length: 15 residues. Losses at the gene ends were 2 bases for V and 5 bases for J; bases not matched to a gene: 7. The germline gives CDR1 MNHNS, CDR2 SASEGT. This CDR3 reads CASSETAGAEETQYF. The CDR3 nucleotides read TGTGCCAGCAGTGAAACAGCGGGAGCCGAGGAGACCCAGTACTTC.

In this sample, this clonotype turned up many times. This chain links TRBV7-9 with TRBJ2-6; D uncertain. V dropped 5 bases and J dropped 6 bases, with 11 bases sitting between them. The CDR3 totals 14 residues. The germline V gene has CDR1 SEHNR and CDR2 FQNEAQ (reference sequence). Written as DNA, the CDR3 is TGTGCCAGCAGCCAAACGGTTACGGCCAACGTCCTGACTTTC. Protein: CASSQTVTANVLTF. The whole variable domain, remainder taken from reference TRBV7-9 and TRBJ2-6, is DTGVSQNPRHKITKRGQNVTFRCDPISEHNRLYWYRQTLGQGPEFLTYFQNEAQLEKSRLLSDRFSAERPKGSFSTLEIQRTEQGDSAMYLCASSQTVTANVLTFGAGSRLTVL.

The rearrangement uses TRBV11-2 and TRBJ2-6, with 7 bases matching TRBD1. This CDR3 has 19 amino acids. From germline, CDR1 is SGHAT and CDR2 FQNNGV. The V and J ends lost 6 bases and 3 bases, in that order; junction bases with no gene match: 17. The DNA for the CDR3 is TGTGCCAGCAGTTCCCCAAGGGGAAGAGGGGGCTATGGGGCCAACGTCCTGACTTTC. Translated, it gives CASSSPRGRGGYGANVLTF.

A word on this clonotype: One end of the junction does not line up with germline, which may come from a read error. The rearrangement links TRBV11-1 to TRBJ2-5, with 9 bases lining up with TRBD1. The CDR3 is made up of 15 amino acids. Germline CDR1 reads SGHAT; CDR2 reads FQDESV (reference sequence). In DNA form, the CDR3 reads TGCGCCAGCAGCCCCCGGGACAGGGTTTCTGGGACCCAGTACTTC. Translating it yields CASSPRDRVSGTQYF.

This chain links TRBV12-3 or TRBV12-4 with TRBJ1-3, with 7 bases that match TRBD1. The ends lost 4 bases at V and 14 bases at J; junction bases unmatched: 14. This CDR3 comprises 14 residues. CDR3 DNA sequence: TGTGCCAGCAGTTCGGGGACAGACTCAAATACCGTATATTTT. Protein: CASSSGTDSNTVYF.

As regards this clonotype: The junction differs from germline at one of its ends, possibly a read error. J is TRBJ2-5 and V is TRBV6-1, with TRBD2 matching over 11 bases. Per the germline V gene, CDR1 is MNHNS and CDR2 is SASEGT. This CDR3 is built from 21 residues. CDR3 amino acids: CASREEGVSGGGSQRKETQYF. The CDR3 DNA is TGTGCCAGCAGAGAAGAAGGAGTTAGCGGGGGGGGATCTCAGAGGAAAGAGACCCAGTACTTC.

With regard to this clonotype: Likely a read error: the CDR3 ends without its conserved phenylalanine or tryptophan. No DNA is shown, since the ends of the CDR3 on it are uncertain; the CDR3 is the one TCRdb lists. V and J are TRBV20-1 and TRBJ2-3; the tabulated D call, TRBD1, remains unverified against the DNA. From its first to its last residue, the CDR3 has 13 amino acids. Germline CDR1 reads DFQATT; CDR2 reads SNEGSKA (reference sequence). The CDR3 spells CSARFGGTDTLYL.

Many counts were recorded for this clonotype. J is TRBJ2-7 and V is TRBV28; 7 bases agree with TRBD2. The CDR3 totals 13 residues. Per the germline V gene, CDR1 is MDHEN and CDR2 is SYDVKM. After removal of 3 bases from V and 5 bases from J, the junction contained 4 bases not matched to a gene. The CDR3 loop is CASSLVTSDEQYF. CDR3 bases: TGTGCCAGCAGTTTGGTAACTAGCGACGAGCAGTACTTC.

Remarks on this clonotype: A much larger clone sits a single nucleotide away, making a read error possible. The genes are TRBV30 and TRBJ1-2; D gene unclear. CDR1 is GTSNPN, CDR2 SVGIG, per germline (reference sequence). The CDR3 runs to 12 residues. CDR3 sequence: CAWSEGLYGYIF. The CDR3 region has the DNA TGTGCCTGGAGTGAGGGTCTCTATGGCTACATCTTC. Looking up the rest from reference TRBV30 and TRBJ1-2 gives the full variable domain: SQTIHQWPATLVQPVGSPLSLECTVEGTSNPNLYWYRQAAGRGLQLLFYSVGIGQISSEVPQNLSASRPQDRQFILSSKKLLLSDSGFYLCAWSEGLYGYIFGSGTRLTVV.

The chain carries TRBV10-3 and TRBJ2-3, with 7 bases identical to TRBD2. Germline V gene lookup returns CDR1 ENHRY and CDR2 SYGVKD. J lost 1 base, V lost 6 bases, and 7 bases had no gene match. The CDR3 is 15 amino acids. CDR3 DNA sequence: TGTGCCATCAGCACTAGCGATTGTGGCACAGATACGCAGTATTTT. Translation gives CAISTSDCGTDTQYF.

V usage is TRBV7-9 and J usage is TRBJ2-5; 7 nucleotides line up with TRBD2. This CDR3 has 14 amino acids. Germline lookup yields CDR1 SEHNR and CDR2 FQNEAQ (reference sequence). V trimming: 5 bases; J trimming: 4 bases; junction bases outside the gene matches: 7. The CDR3 coding sequence is TGTGCCAGCAGCGGACAAGCGGGGTTAGAGACCCAGTACTTC. Translated: CASSGQAGLETQYF.

There are many counts of this clonotype. V is TRBV10-3 and J is TRBJ1-5; TRBD1 aligns across 8 bases. After removal of 3 bases from V and 2 bases from J, the junction contained 6 bases not matched to a gene. The CDR3 contains 16 residues. Germline V gene lookup returns CDR1 ENHRY and CDR2 SYGVKD. The CDR3 DNA reads TGTGCCATCAGTGACCCCACAGGGGGAGGCAATCAGCCCCAGCATTTT. Translation gives CAISDPTGGGNQPQHF.

Points on this clonotype: One end of the junction does not line up with germline, which may come from a read error. This chain links TRBV11-2 with TRBJ2-3, with 7 bases identical to TRBD2. CDR1 is SGHAT and CDR2 is FQNNGV in the germline V gene. This CDR3 has 16 residues. The CDR3 reads CAGSSGTTTWSDTHYF. CDR3 nucleotides: TGCGCCGGCAGCTCCGGGACTACCACTTGGTCAGATACGCATTATTTT.

A note on this clonotype: An end of the junction does not agree with germline; a read error may underlie this. The chain links TRBV11-2 to TRBJ2-7; 11 nucleotides line up with TRBD2. This CDR3 is built from 15 residues. Germline V CDR1 and CDR2: SGHAT, FQNNGV. CDR3 loop: CVSSLGTSGSHEQYF. The CDR3 DNA sequence: TGTGTCAGCAGCCTTGGAACTAGCGGGAGCCACGAGCAGTACTTC.

This clonotype was seen only a few times. The chain employs TRBV5-8 and TRBJ2-3, with D tentatively TRBD2 (6 bases). This CDR3 comprises 17 residues. The germline V and J ends were trimmed by 0 bases and 2 bases, with 16 bases remaining between them. Germline V lookup: CDR1 SGHTS, CDR2 YDEGEE. Here the CDR3 reads CASSLGSGLKNTDTQYF. The CDR3 DNA is TGTGCCAGCAGCTTGGGGTCGGGACTCAAAAACACAGATACGCAGTATTTT.

The V call is TRBV5-4, the J call TRBJ2-3; possibly TRBD2 for D (5 bases). Germline V gene data show CDR1 as SGHNT and CDR2 as YYREEE (reference sequence). V was trimmed by 2 bases and J by 3 bases, leaving 13 bases between them. This CDR3 has 15 amino acids. CDR3: CASSFAGGSTDTQYF. For the CDR3, the DNA is TGTGCCAGCAGCTTCGCAGGAGGATCGACAGATACGCAGTATTTT.

Points on this clonotype: Being one base from a much bigger clone, this may be a read error. The chain uses TRBV29-1 and TRBJ2-3, with a tentative D call TRBD2 (6 bases). With 2 bases removed from V and 5 bases from J, the gap between germline ends came to 8 bases. The CDR3 runs to 12 residues. Germline V gene lookup returns CDR1 SQVTM and CDR2 ANQGSEA. CDR3 bases: TGCAGCGTTGAAACGGGGGTAGATACGCAGTATTTT. Protein sequence: CSVETGVDTQYF.

Turning to this clonotype: A read error may produce the germline difference seen at one junction end. The chain links TRBV12-3 or TRBV12-4 to TRBJ2-5; D not resolved. The CDR3 length is 16 residues. The CDR3: CVSSLKNRRNQGTQYF. CDR3 in DNA: TGTGTCAGCAGTTTAAAGAATCGCCGGAACCAAGGGACCCAGTACTTC.

This clonotype was picked up a small number of times. Likely a read error: the CDR3 ends without its conserved phenylalanine or tryptophan. The genes are TRBV12-3 or TRBV12-4 and TRBJ1-5, with a weak D call TRBD1 (5 bases). This CDR3 contains 14 residues. With 6 bases removed from V and 5 bases from J, the gap between germline ends came to 14 bases. CDR3 residues: CASSPRGEYQPQHS. The CDR3, as DNA: TGTGCCAGCAGCCCCCGGGGGGAGTATCAGCCCCAGCATTCT.

The J gene is TRBJ2-7, the V gene TRBV6-6; 11 nucleotides agree with TRBD1. CDR3 length: 16 amino acids. V shed 2 bases and J 3 bases; nucleotides not matched to a gene: 6. CDR1 MNHNY and CDR2 SVGAGI come from the germline V gene (reference sequence). The CDR3 DNA is TGTGCCAGCAGTTACGGGGGCGGGACAGGGGGCTACGAGCAGTACTTC. Its protein is CASSYGGGTGGYEQYF.

Ten or more counts support this clonotype. V and J are TRBV30 and TRBJ2-7; D unresolved. The V gene's germline CDR1 is GTSNPN and CDR2 SVGIG (reference sequence). The CDR3 covers 12 residues. The germline V and J ends were trimmed by 3 bases and 1 base, with 7 bases remaining between them. The CDR3 loop is CAWSALSYEQYF. DNA of the CDR3: TGTGCCTGGAGCGCCCTATCCTACGAGCAGTACTTC.

This clonotype was counted only a few times. The V gene is TRBV5-1, the J gene TRBJ2-7; 10 bases are a match to TRBD1. The V gene end was trimmed by 4 bases and the J gene end by 4 bases; junction bases not matched to a gene: 11. The germline CDR1 and CDR2 sequences are SGHRS and YFSETQ. This CDR3 region has 16 residues. The CDR3 sequence: CASSPRDRGSGYEQYF. The CDR3 DNA follows: TGCGCCAGCAGCCCCCGGGACAGGGGTAGCGGGTACGAGCAGTACTTC.

The CDR3 DNA reads as TGTGCCAGCAGTTTGAGCTGCGAGCAGTACTTC. Translation gives CASSLSCEQYF. This chain joins TRBV28 and TRBJ2-7; D is ambiguous. V dropped 3 bases and J dropped 6 bases, with 6 bases sitting between them. The CDR3 is 11 amino acids. From germline, CDR1 is MDHEN and CDR2 SYDVKM.

This clonotype was recorded a few times. This chain joins TRBV5-1 and TRBJ1-6; D is unclear. Germline assignment: CDR1 SGHRS and CDR2 YFSETQ. This CDR3 is built from 15 residues. Trimming cost V 5 bases and J 5 bases, with 14 bases left between them. The DNA of the CDR3 is TGCGCCAGCAGTTTAATCGGACGGGATAATTCACCCCTCCACTTT. Amino acid sequence: CASSLIGRDNSPLHF.

This clonotype was counted ten times or more. The V gene is TRBV6-5, the J gene TRBJ2-2; 7 positions match TRBD1. Trimming removed 5 bases from V and 6 bases from J; junction bases left unmatched: 6. This CDR3 has 14 amino acids. CDR1 and CDR2 from the germline V gene are MNHEY and SVGAGI. CDR3 bases: TGTGCCAGCAGTCAAAGACAGGGATCCGGGGAGCTGTTTTTT. Amino acid sequence: CASSQRQGSGELFF.